Each of the 25 T cell receptor beta chains below was sequenced from the same sample in a study of T cell clones after liver transplantation. Measured with immunoSEQ multiplex PCR; TCRdb has only the in-frame clones, and not every one. The table shows approximately 22,000 clones, with 90% to 95% occurring only once. The sample here was CD8+ T cells from blood, taken 25 months after liver transplant. The origin of the receptors is a human patient who received a liver transplant. Some T cells could come from the graft donor.

The V call is TRBV7-6, the J call TRBJ2-7; tentatively, D is TRBD2 (5 bases). Trimming took 2 bases from V and 2 from J, leaving 16 bases between them. Germline V gene lookup returns CDR1 SGHVS and CDR2 FNYEAQ. CDR3 length: 16 residues. CDR3 sequence (DNA): TGTGCCAGCAGCTTATTAGTGGGCGGGTTTCCCTACGAGCAGTACTTC. Its protein is CASSLLVGGFPYEQYF. Using reference TRBV7-6 and TRBJ2-7 for the parts outside the CDR3, the full variable domain is GAGVSQSPRYKVTKRGQDVALRCDPISGHVSLYWYRQALGQGPEFLTYFNYEAQQDKSGLPNDRFSAERPEGSISTLTIQRTEQRDSAMYRCASSLLVGGFPYEQYFGPGTRLTVT.

The rearrangement joins TRBV27 to TRBJ2-3, with a tentative D call TRBD1 (5 bases). The V gene's germline CDR1 is MNHEY and CDR2 SMNVEV (reference sequence). CDR3 length: 14 residues. V lost 9 bases to trimming and J lost 4 bases, with 17 bases between them. Here the CDR3 reads CASFRAGLADTQYF. The CDR3 nucleotides read TGTGCCAGTTTTCGAGCAGGGTTAGCAGATACGCAGTATTTT.

The chain employs TRBV7-3 and TRBJ2-1; 7 nucleotides line up with TRBD2. Germline CDR1 is SGHTA and CDR2 is FQGTGA. V lost 2 bases to trimming and J lost 5 bases; unmatched junction nucleotides: 3. CDR3 size: 14 residues. The CDR3 spells CASSLEGGHNEQFF. The CDR3 DNA reads as TGTGCCAGCAGCTTAGAGGGAGGGCACAATGAGCAGTTCTTC.

This clone is classed as hyperexpanded (1% or more). The chain is built from TRBV15 and TRBJ1-1, with D maybe TRBD1 (5 bases). Looked up from germline, CDR1 is LNHNV and CDR2 is YYDKDF (reference sequence). Between the trimmed V and J ends, which lost 0 bases and 0 bases, there was a span of 20 bases. CDR3 length: 19 residues. The CDR3 sequence: CATSRDRSRNGDLNTEAFF. The CDR3 DNA is TGTGCCACCAGCAGAGATAGGAGTAGGAACGGGGACCTGAACACTGAAGCTTTCTTT.

J is TRBJ2-5 and V is TRBV28, with 8 nucleotides matching TRBD1. The closer fit of TRBJ2-7 to the DNA end suggests the J call may be wrong. This CDR3 region has 14 residues. CDR1 and CDR2 from the germline V gene are MDHEN and SYDVKM. The CDR3 sequence is CASSEDRVAYEQYF. The CDR3 DNA is TGTGCCAGCAGTGAGGACAGGGTCGCCTACGAGCAGTACTTC.

This chain links TRBV27 with TRBJ2-7, with TRBD2 matching over 7 bases. This CDR3 spans 16 amino acids. CDR1 is MNHEY and CDR2 is SMNVEV in the germline V gene (reference sequence). J was trimmed by 2 bases and V by 5 bases; bases with no gene match: 12. The CDR3 DNA follows: TGTGCCAGCAGTCCCTCGGGGGGAGCGGTTGCCTACGAGCAGTACTTC. This translates into CASSPSGGAVAYEQYF.

J is TRBJ1-1 and V is TRBV28, with D possibly TRBD1 on 6 matching bases. The V end lost 5 bases, the J end lost 3 bases, and 19 bases lay between the germline ends. CDR1 is MDHEN and CDR2 is SYDVKM in the germline V gene. CDR3 length: 16 residues. The CDR3 region is CASSHAGGRSDTEAFF. In DNA, the CDR3 is TGTGCCAGCAGTCACGCCGGGGGGCGTTCGGACACTGAAGCTTTCTTT.

The rearrangement joins TRBV6-6 to TRBJ2-5; 8 bases map to TRBD1. CDR1 is MNHNY, CDR2 SVGAGI, per germline (reference sequence). The V and J ends lost 5 bases and 0 bases, in that order; junction bases with no gene match: 2. The CDR3 extends over 14 amino acids. The CDR3 region has the DNA TGTGCCAGCAGTCAGGACAGGGACCAAGAGACCCAGTACTTC. This codes for CASSQDRDQETQYF.

J is TRBJ2-1 and V is TRBV27; D is uncertain. The germline V gene has CDR1 MNHEY and CDR2 SMNVEV (reference sequence). V lost 6 bases and J 8 bases, leaving 5 bases between the germline ends. CDR3 length equals 10 residues. The CDR3 sequence: CASRGYEQFF. The CDR3 DNA follows: TGTGCCAGCAGGGGCTATGAGCAGTTCTTC.

The V gene is TRBV5-1, the J gene TRBJ2-7; weak D call: TRBD2 (5 bases). Germline CDR1 and CDR2: SGHRS and YFSETQ. This CDR3 is 14 amino acids long. V dropped 0 bases and J dropped 7 bases, with 14 bases sitting between them. The CDR3 sequence is CASSLDSLTGEQYF. CDR3 bases: TGCGCCAGCAGCTTGGACTCCCTAACGGGAGAGCAGTACTTC. Full variable domain (missing parts from reference TRBV5-1 and TRBJ2-7): KAGVTQTPRYLIKTRGQQVTLSCSPISGHRSVSWYQQTPGQGLQFLFEYFSETQRNKGNFPGRFSGRQFSNSRSEMNVSTLELGDSALYLCASSLDSLTGEQYFGPGTRLTVT.

The chain uses TRBV10-2 and TRBJ2-1, with 7 nucleotides matching TRBD2. The CDR3 is 15 amino acids. The V and J ends lost 3 bases and 1 base, in that order; junction bases with no gene match: 3. The germline gives CDR1 WSHSY, CDR2 SAAADI. CDR3 in amino acids: CASSDGGGSYNEQFF. DNA for the CDR3: TGCGCCAGCAGTGACGGGGGAGGGTCCTACAATGAGCAGTTCTTC.

The V call is TRBV2, the J call TRBJ2-7; D ambiguous. Germline loops: CDR1 SNHLY, CDR2 FYNNEI. CDR3 length: 15 residues. V was clipped by 4 bases and J by 0 bases, with 13 bases between them. The CDR3 protein is CASSVGASSSYEQYF. The CDR3 DNA follows: TGTGCCAGCAGTGTGGGTGCGTCCAGCTCCTACGAGCAGTACTTC. Filled out from reference TRBV2 and TRBJ2-7, the complete variable domain reads EPEVTQTPSHQVTQMGQEVILRCVPISNHLYFYWYRQILGQKVEFLVSFYNNEISEKSEIFDDQFSVERPDGSNFTLKIRSTKLEDSAMYFCASSVGASSSYEQYFGPGTRLTVT.

The V gene is TRBV29-1, the J gene TRBJ2-5; 8 bases are a match to TRBD2. CDR1 is SQVTM, CDR2 ANQGSEA, per germline. The CDR3 loop spans 13 amino acids. J gave up 2 bases and V 3 bases, and 2 bases lay outside the gene matches. The CDR3 here is CSVDPSGQETQYF. The CDR3 DNA follows: TGCAGCGTTGACCCTAGCGGGCAAGAGACCCAGTACTTC. Full variable domain (rest looked up from reference TRBV29-1 and TRBJ2-5): SAVISQKPSRDICQRGTSLTIQCQVDSQVTMMFWYRQQPGQSLTLIATANQGSEATYESGFVIDKFPISRPNLTFSTLTVSNMSPEDSSIYLCSVDPSGQETQYFGPGTRLLVL.

The chain is built from TRBV28 and TRBJ2-3; D is unclear. CDR1 is MDHEN, CDR2 SYDVKM, per germline. This CDR3 comprises 11 residues. The V end lost 4 bases, the J end lost 6 bases, and 5 bases lay between the germline ends. CDR3 sequence reads: CASSWMDTQYF. In DNA, the CDR3 is TGTGCCAGCAGTTGGATGGATACGCAGTATTTT.

This clone was seen only a few times. The V call is TRBV19, the J call TRBJ2-2, with D uncertain. The CDR3 extends over 11 amino acids. The V gene's germline CDR1 is LNHDA and CDR2 SQIVND (reference sequence). The CDR3 DNA reads as TGTGCGGCTGAGAACACCGGGGAGCTGTTTTTT. Its protein is CAAENTGELFF.

Here the CDR3 reads CASSIPRDGQDYTNYGYTF. The CDR3 nucleotides read TGTGCCAGTAGTATTCCCCGCGACGGGCAGGACTATACTAACTATGGCTACACCTTC. The chain carries TRBV19 and TRBJ1-2, with D unclear. The germline gives CDR1 LNHDA, CDR2 SQIVND (reference sequence). This CDR3 is 19 amino acids long. Trimming pared 3 bases from V and 0 bases from J, leaving 23 bases between.

CDR3 sequence: CASSLVGQGEETQYF. Here the CDR3 DNA reads TGTGCCAGCAGCTTGGTTGGTCAGGGGGAAGAGACCCAGTACTTC. The chain links TRBV5-4 to TRBJ2-5; TRBD1 matches at 7 bases. The CDR3 has 15 amino acids. V trimming: 0 bases; J trimming: 3 bases; junction bases outside the gene matches: 5. The V gene's germline CDR1 is SGHNT and CDR2 YYREEE (reference sequence).

This sequence joins TRBV28 and TRBJ1-5; D may be TRBD1 (5 bases). CDR3 length equals 15 residues. Germline V CDR1 and CDR2: MDHEN, SYDVKM. V was pared by 3 bases and J by 4 bases, with 13 bases between. In DNA form, the CDR3 reads TGTGCCAGCAGTTTCCCTACAGGAGGAAATCAGCCCCAGCATTTT. The encoded protein is CASSFPTGGNQPQHF. Supplemented by reference TRBV28 and TRBJ1-5, the full variable domain reads DVKVTQSSRYLVKRTGEKVFLECVQDMDHENMFWYRQDPGLGLRLIYFSYDVKMKEKGDIPEGYSVSREKKERFSLILESASTNQTSMYLCASSFPTGGNQPQHFGDGTRLSIL.

The chain recombines TRBV5-1 with TRBJ1-1; 9 nucleotides line up with TRBD1. This CDR3 contains 15 residues. Germline loops: CDR1 SGHRS, CDR2 YFSETQ. Trimming at V came to 4 bases and at J to 5 bases, leaving 9 bases not matched to a gene. The CDR3 DNA follows: TGCGCCAGCAGCCGACGGGACAGGGAGTATACTGAAGCTTTCTTT. Encoded protein: CASSRRDREYTEAFF. The variable domain in full, completed from reference TRBV5-1 and TRBJ1-1, reads KAGVTQTPRYLIKTRGQQVTLSCSPISGHRSVSWYQQTPGQGLQFLFEYFSETQRNKGNFPGRFSGRQFSNSRSEMNVSTLELGDSALYLCASSRRDREYTEAFFGQGTRLTVV.

The V gene is TRBV27, the J gene TRBJ2-1; perhaps D is TRBD1 or TRBD2 (5 bases each). The CDR3 has 14 residues. Germline V gives CDR1 MNHEY, CDR2 SMNVEV (reference sequence). Between the trimmed V and J ends, which lost 5 bases and 4 bases, there was a span of 12 bases. This CDR3 reads CASSIRDGYNEQFF. CDR3 nucleotide sequence: TGTGCCAGCAGTATCCGGGACGGATACAATGAGCAGTTCTTC.

The CDR3 loop reads CASSTPGYWNTEAFF. The CDR3 DNA reads as TGTGCCAGCAGCACCCCAGGGTACTGGAACACTGAAGCTTTCTTT. V is TRBV7-2 and J is TRBJ1-1, with D possibly being TRBD1 (5 bases). The CDR3 length is 15 residues. V was pared by 5 bases and J by 1 base, with 14 bases between. Germline values: CDR1 SGHTA, CDR2 FQGNSA.

The chain employs TRBV13 and TRBJ1-1; possible D gene TRBD1, 6 bases. Germline V lookup: CDR1 PRHDT, CDR2 FYEKMQ (reference sequence). The CDR3 covers 14 residues. Trimming took 2 bases from V and 4 from J, leaving 11 bases between them. The DNA for the CDR3 is TGTGCCAGCAGCTTAATCACAGGGCCCACTGAAGCTTTCTTT. This gives the protein CASSLITGPTEAFF.

The chain links TRBV15 to TRBJ2-1; 9 bases are a match to TRBD1. V was pared by 5 bases and J by 6 bases, with 5 bases of the junction left unmatched. The CDR3 spans 14 residues. The V gene's germline CDR1 is LNHNV and CDR2 YYDKDF (reference sequence). DNA of the CDR3: TGTGCCACCAGCCGGGACAGGGCGACCAATGAGCAGTTCTTC. Residues: CATSRDRATNEQFF.

V is TRBV7-9 and J is TRBJ2-5, with 11 bases matching TRBD2. J was trimmed by 2 bases and V by 5 bases; bases with no gene match: 10. The CDR3 runs to 17 residues. CDR1 and CDR2 (germline): SEHNR, FQNEAQ (reference sequence). The CDR3 loop reads CASSAGTSGGMQETQYF. The DNA for the CDR3 is TGTGCCAGCAGCGCGGGGACTAGCGGAGGGATGCAAGAGACCCAGTACTTC.

The V and J genes are TRBV9 and TRBJ2-1; 8 nucleotides match TRBD2. The trim removed 0 bases at V and 2 bases at J, leaving 7 bases unmatched. The CDR3 covers 17 residues. The V gene's germline CDR1 is SGDLS and CDR2 YYNGEE. Here the CDR3 DNA reads TGTGCCAGCAGCGTAGCGTCCGGGACTAGGGCCTACAATGAGCAGTTCTTC. Encoded protein: CASSVASGTRAYNEQFF.